Listed below are T cell receptor beta chains from one sample, sequenced in a study of cytomegalovirus exposure and HLA in healthy donors. This table comes from immunoSEQ multiplex PCR, and its TCRdb copy is limited to in-frame clones, with some not included. The sample shows hundreds of thousands of clones, almost 80% of them seen only once. The sequencing sample was made of PBMCs. These receptors originate from a male donor in good health and CMV-seronegative. Both conserved end residues are part of each CDR3. D genes are given only for firm matches. Size is stated for part of the rows, as once, few or many counts, or as a class when the clone is expanded.

>TRBV7-9|-|once|TRBJ2-4
CASSPPSGAPFIQYF
TGTGCCAGCAGCCCACCCTCAGGGGCCCCGTTTATTCAGTACTTC
>TRBV7-2|TRBD2|-|TRBJ2-7
CASSRTSGASYEQYF
TGTGCCAGCAGCCGGACTAGCGGGGCTTCCTACGAGCAGTACTTC
>TRBV27|TRBD1|-|TRBJ2-7
CASSSGGQGTEEQYF
TGTGCCAGCAGTTCCGGCGGACAGGGAACTGAAGAGCAGTACTTC
>TRBV5-6|TRBD1|-|TRBJ2-2
CASSLYQGANTGELFF
TGTGCCAGCAGCTTGTACCAGGGGGCGAACACCGGGGAGCTGTTTTTT
>TRBV7-8|TRBD1|-|TRBJ2-1
CASSQTTGTDEQFF
TGTGCCAGCAGCCAGACGACAGGGACCGATGAGCAGTTCTTC
>TRBV9|-|-|TRBJ2-5
CASSDQAGETQYF
TGTGCCAGCAGCGATCAGGCGGGAGAGACCCAGTACTTC
>TRBV5-4|TRBD2|-|TRBJ2-3
CASHSGRALMDTQYF
TGTGCCAGCCATAGCGGGAGGGCCTTGATGGATACGCAGTATTTT
>TRBV18|TRBD1|-|TRBJ1-2
CASSSEGAIYGYTF
TGTGCCAGCTCTTCAGAGGGGGCGATCTATGGCTACACCTTC
>TRBV11-1|TRBD1|-|TRBJ2-7
CASSAPGQGGHEQYF
TGTGCCAGCAGCGCGCCGGGACAGGGGGGCCACGAGCAGTACTTC
>TRBV6-5|-|few|TRBJ1-5
CASSSHRDNQPQHF
TGTGCCAGCAGCTCCCACCGGGATAATCAGCCCCAGCATTTT
>TRBV5-3|-|-|TRBJ2-5
CARIWAGQETQYF
TGTGCCAGAATCTGGGCCGGACAGGAGACCCAGTACTTC
>TRBV2|TRBD1|-|TRBJ2-7
CASGRDRATYEQYF
TGTGCCAGCGGCCGGGACAGGGCTACCTACGAGCAGTACTTC
>TRBV4-1|-|few|TRBJ2-5
CASSQEGEETQYF
TGCGCCAGCAGCCAAGAAGGAGAAGAGACCCAGTACTTC
>TRBV9|TRBD2|once|TRBJ2-7
CASSVYRDYSYEQYF
TGTGCCAGCAGCGTCTACCGGGACTACTCCTACGAGCAGTACTTC
>TRBV19|TRBD1|-|TRBJ1-4
CASSDSQGRGEKLFF
TGTGCCAGTAGTGACTCACAGGGGAGAGGTGAAAAACTGTTTTTT
>TRBV11-2|-|-|TRBJ1-5
CASRLKRDQPQHF
TGTGCCAGCAGACTTAAAAGAGATCAGCCCCAGCATTTT
>TRBV9|-|-|TRBJ2-2
CASSVGPGKTGELFF
TGTGCCAGCAGCGTAGGGCCGGGGAAAACCGGGGAGCTGTTTTTT
>TRBV30|-|-|TRBJ1-1
CAWRHMGGALNTEAFF
TGTGCCTGGCGTCATATGGGGGGGGCCCTTAACACTGAAGCTTTCTTT
>TRBV30|TRBD2|-|TRBJ2-4
CAWSVRLLTSGTRAKNIQYF
TGTGCCTGGAGTGTACGCTTGTTGACTAGCGGGACCCGAGCCAAAAACATTCAGTACTTC
>TRBV9|TRBD1|-|TRBJ2-2
CASSTPPTGGGTGELFF
TGTGCCAGCAGCACCCCCCCGACAGGGGGCGGCACCGGGGAGCTGTTTTTT
>TRBV5-4|-|-|TRBJ2-7
CASSLVKGRGNEQYF
TGTGCCAGCAGCTTGGTTAAAGGTAGGGGGAACGAGCAGTACTTC
>TRBV5-5|TRBD2|-|TRBJ2-5
CASSRGGAEETQYF
TGTGCCAGCAGCCGGGGAGGGGCCGAGGAGACCCAGTACTTC
>TRBV2|-|few|TRBJ2-2
CASSEGELAPGELFF
TGTGCCAGCAGTGAAGGTGAACTAGCCCCCGGGGAGCTGTTTTTT
>TRBV5-1|-|few|TRBJ1-1
CATRRGTEAFF
TGCGCCACCCGGCGGGGCACTGAAGCTTTCTTT
>TRBV5-4|TRBD2|-|TRBJ2-7
CASRGGVGPTYEQYF
TGTGCCAGCAGGGGGGGGGTTGGTCCCACCTACGAGCAGTACTTC
>TRBV29-1|-|-|TRBJ1-2
CSVLPAERPFQYGYTF
TGCAGCGTTCTCCCCGCGGAACGACCGTTTCAATATGGCTACACCTTC
>TRBV7-2|-|-|TRBJ1-1
CASTQFRTAPNTEAFF
TGTGCCAGCACGCAATTTCGGACAGCTCCGAACACTGAAGCTTTCTTT
>TRBV5-1|TRBD1|few|TRBJ2-5
CASSLEGGRQWTQYF
TGCGCCAGCAGCTTGGAAGGGGGCAGACAGTGGACCCAGTACTTC
>TRBV19|TRBD2|-|TRBJ2-2
CASSPPPGTSGYTGELFF
TGTGCCAGTAGTCCCCCTCCGGGGACTAGCGGTTACACCGGGGAGCTGTTTTTT
>TRBV15|TRBD2|-|TRBJ2-3
CATSGAPASGRISTDTQYF
TGTGCCACCAGCGGAGCCCCGGCTAGCGGGAGGATTAGCACAGATACGCAGTATTTT
>TRBV5-1|TRBD1|-|TRBJ2-1
CASRAWKPDGQGKGGEQFF
TGCGCCAGCAGAGCTTGGAAGCCGGACGGACAGGGTAAGGGGGGTGAGCAGTTCTTC
>TRBV7-9|-|-|TRBJ2-1
CASSLVASEYNEQFF
TGTGCCAGCAGCTTAGTAGCTAGCGAGTACAATGAGCAGTTCTTC
>TRBV7-2|TRBD2|-|TRBJ2-6
CASTHGTSGRVSGANVLTF
TGTGCCAGCACCCACGGGACTAGCGGGAGGGTATCTGGGGCCAACGTCCTGACTTTC
>TRBV9|-|-|TRBJ2-2
CASSVARVGELFF
TGTGCCAGCAGCGTAGCTCGGGTGGGGGAGCTGTTTTTT
>TRBV5-4|TRBD2|-|TRBJ2-1
CASSPSVGSGAYNEQFF
TGTGCCAGCAGCCCTTCTGTGGGTAGCGGGGCCTACAATGAGCAGTTCTTC